These T cell receptor beta chains were read from a single sample in a study of T-cell memory formation after mild COVID-19. TCRdb reprocessed the 5' RACE reads with MiXCR, giving one entry per CDR3 protein. The table lists roughly 250,000 distinct CDR3 sequences, roughly a sixth of them singletons, with approximately 20% in the top ten. Sequencing was carried out using PBMCs or a T cell subset sorted from them (not recorded which). Receptor source: a man younger than 35 who had mild COVID-19 (a few samples of this study predate the infection). Cell type and time point are not known. The CDR3 runs from the conserved cysteine through the conserved F or W. The D gene is left open where the match is weak. Part of the rows lack a size; the others show once, few, many or a class for expanded clones.

>NA|TRBV5-1|NA|TRBJ2-3
CASSVPVGGKSTDTQYF
TGCGCCAGCAGCGTCCCTGTAGGAGGGAAGAGCACAGATACGCAGTATTTT
>NA|TRBV20-1|NA|TRBJ2-7
CSASAASGYEQYF
TGCAGTGCTAGCGCGGCCTCGGGCTACGAGCAGTACTTC
>many|TRBV12-3/TRBV12-4|NA|TRBJ1-1
CASSPTLNTEAFF
TGTGCCAGCAGTCCCACTCTGAACACTGAAGCTTTCTTT
>few|TRBV6-6|TRBD2|TRBJ2-5
CASSSTSGDQETQYF
TGTGCCAGCAGTTCGACTAGCGGGGACCAAGAGACCCAGTACTTC
>NA|TRBV11-2|NA|TRBJ2-3
CASSLGRRLYF
TGTGCCAGCAGCTTAGGTAGAAGGTTGTATTTT
>many|TRBV5-1|NA|TRBJ2-3
CASSLVADTQYF
TGCGCCAGCAGCTTGGTGGCAGATACGCAGTATTTT
>few|TRBV3-1|NA|TRBJ2-5
CASSQDNEVPKAGWHKETQYF
TGTGCCAGCAGCCAAGATAATGAGGTGCCGAAAGCAGGATGGCATAAAGAGACCCAGTACTTC
>NA|TRBV20-1|NA|TRBJ1-2
CSARDRRPGVIGGYTF
TGCAGTGCTAGAGATCGCCGTCCAGGGGTGATCGGTGGCTACACCTTC
>NA|TRBV12-3/TRBV12-4|TRBD2|TRBJ2-1
CASSSGLAGFTEQFF
TGTGCCAGCAGTTCGGGACTAGCGGGTTTCACTGAGCAGTTCTTC
>NA|TRBV7-2|NA|TRBJ1-5
CASSSIDSQPQHF
TGTGCCAGCAGCTCAATAGACAGTCAGCCCCAGCATTTT
>NA|TRBV12-3/TRBV12-4|TRBD2|TRBJ2-1
CASSLLSRGGNEQFF
TGTGCCAGCAGCCTACTAAGTCGGGGGGGAAATGAGCAGTTCTTC
>NA|TRBV7-2|NA|TRBJ2-5
CALGGLASPQETQYF
TGTGCCTTGGGGGGATTGGCTAGCCCTCAAGAGACCCAGTACTTC
>many|TRBV11-2|TRBD2|TRBJ2-3
CASSLGAGGSTDTQYF
TGTGCCAGCAGCTTGGGAGCGGGGGGTAGCACAGATACGCAGTATTTT
>NA|TRBV28|NA|TRBJ1-2
CASSSGIREIGYTF
TGTGCCAGCAGTTCGGGGATTAGGGAGATCGGCTACACCTTC
>many|TRBV7-9|NA|TRBJ1-6
CASSLSSYNSPLHF
TGTGCCAGCAGCTTAAGCTCCTATAATTCACCCCTCCACTTT
>many|TRBV29-1|TRBD1|TRBJ2-3
CSVVPGGASDTQYF
TGCAGCGTTGTCCCAGGGGGCGCGTCAGATACGCAGTATTTT
>NA|TRBV5-8|NA|TRBJ1-5
CASSSGTHIGPQHF
TGTGCCAGCAGCTCCGGGACGCACATCGGGCCCCAGCATTTT
>NA|TRBV9|NA|TRBJ1-2
CASSVGEQYYGYTF
TGTGCCAGCAGCGTAGGGGAACAGTACTATGGCTACACCTTC
>NA|TRBV7-3|NA|TRBJ2-3
CASSDLGSTDTQYF
TGTGCCAGCAGCGACCTGGGCAGCACAGATACGCAGTATTTT
>NA|TRBV24-1|NA|TRBJ1-2
CATSGEQGLIYGYTF
TGTGCCACCAGTGGTGAACAGGGTTTAATTTATGGCTACACCTTC